This TCR beta chain came from a study of CD8+ T cells in alopecia areata. The sample's treatment: oral pan-JAK inhibitor, 5-10 mg twice daily. Following extraction, RNA underwent reverse transcription to cDNA, which served as the sequencing template. Using immunoSEQ multiplex PCR, the repertoire was profiled, and TCRdb retains in-frame clones only, with some absent. Among 95,000 to 150,000 clones listed, about half were seen once. The CDR3 runs 16 residues. The clonotype originates from a human donor with alopecia areata. Sequenced here: CD4+ T cells sorted from blood, sampled at week 4, from a patient treated with tofacitinib. The rearrangement uses TRBV21-1 and TRBJ2-5; the tabulated D call, TRBD1, remains unverified against the DNA. TRBV21-1 is shown as a pseudogene. As DNA, the CDR3 is TGTGCCAGCAGCATTATGACAGGTCCCTCCCAAGAGACCCAGTACTTC. This translates into CASSIMTGPSQETQYF.